One sample yielded the 18 T cell receptor beta chains listed below, sequenced in a study of T cells in Graves' hyperthyroidism and ophthalmopathy. TCR beta CDR3 regions were amplified from RNA. Using the HTBI primer set, a first-round RT-PCR was run on the TCR CDR3. MiXCR, applied by TCRdb to the multiplex PCR reads, yields one record per CDR3 protein. The sample records 500,000 or so distinct CDR3 sequences, 15% to 20% being singletons. Specimen: blood. The origin of the receptors is a woman under 40 with Graves' ophthalmopathy.

This clonotype came up many times. The V call is TRBV7-9, the J call TRBJ1-2; 7 positions match TRBD1. V lost 5 bases and J lost 8; bases outside the gene matches: 14. CDR1 and CDR2 from the germline V gene are SEHNR and FQNEAQ (reference sequence). The length of the CDR3 is 15 residues. The CDR3 DNA reads TGTGCCAGCAGCGGGGACAGAGGGATTAGTTGGGGCTACACCTTC. Protein product: CASSGDRGISWGYTF.

This clonotype was seen a handful of times. CDR3 DNA sequence: TGTGCCAGCTCACCGGTTGGCACTGAAGCTTTCTTT. Translated, it gives CASSPVGTEAFF. The gene calls are TRBV18 and TRBJ1-1; no clear D. The germline gives CDR1 KGHSH, CDR2 LQKENI. Deletions cut 3 bases from V and 4 bases from J, with 6 bases between. The CDR3 has 12 residues.

In this sample, this clonotype turned up many times. The V and J genes are TRBV6-1 and TRBJ2-7; tentatively, D is TRBD1 (6 bases). V was clipped by 7 bases and J by 4 bases, with 11 bases between them. Germline V CDR1 and CDR2: MNHNS, SASEGT. This CDR3 is 12 amino acids long. CDR3 residues: CASTGEGYEQYF. CDR3 DNA sequence: TGTGCCAGCACAGGGGAAGGATACGAGCAGTACTTC.

This clonotype has only a few counts. The V and J genes are TRBV5-8 and TRBJ2-3; D is possibly TRBD2 (6 bases). Trimming took 4 bases from V and 1 from J, leaving 13 bases between them. This CDR3 region has 15 residues. Germline CDR1 reads SGHTS; CDR2 reads YDEGEE. CDR3 nucleotides: TGTGCCAGCAGCCCCGGGACTCGGGGCACAGATACGCAGTATTTT. Residues: CASSPGTRGTDTQYF. The full variable domain, its missing parts supplied by reference TRBV5-8 and TRBJ2-3, is EAGVTQSPTHLIKTRGQQATLRCSPISGHTSVYWYQQALGLGLQFLLWYDEGEERNRGNFPPRFSGRQFPNYSSELNVNALELEDSALYLCASSPGTRGTDTQYFGPGTRLTVL.

This clonotype occurred many times. The chain has TRBV28 and TRBJ1-1; TRBD1 aligns across 7 bases. The CDR3 extends over 14 amino acids. With V trimmed by 6 bases and J by 0 bases, 4 bases remained unmatched. CDR1 is MDHEN, CDR2 SYDVKM, per germline. The CDR3 loop reads CASSTGTVNTEAFF. CDR3 coding DNA: TGTGCCAGCAGCACAGGGACAGTGAACACTGAAGCTTTCTTT.

This clonotype was recorded at least ten times. The chain joins TRBV6-1 to TRBJ1-1; the D is unclear. Trimming removed 6 bases at V and 7 bases at J, with 18 bases between. The CDR3 totals 14 residues. Germline CDR1 is MNHNS and CDR2 is SASEGT. The CDR3 reads CASSQIGPGDEAFF. The CDR3 DNA reads as TGTGCCAGCAGCCAAATTGGGCCCGGCGATGAAGCTTTCTTT.

V is TRBV12-3 or TRBV12-4 and J is TRBJ1-2; D possibly corresponds to TRBD1 (5 bases). Trimming left V 10 bases short and J 8 bases short, with 17 bases between. The CDR3 length is 12 residues. Here the CDR3 reads CATTTQGSGYTF. The CDR3 region has the DNA TGTGCCACCACGACCCAGGGCTCCGGCTACACCTTC.

The rearrangement joins TRBV7-9 to TRBJ2-2, with TRBD1 matching 11 bases. Germline values: CDR1 SEHNR, CDR2 FQNEAQ (reference sequence). J was trimmed by 6 bases and V by 5 bases; bases with no gene match: 5. This CDR3 is built from 15 residues. The CDR3 protein is CASSPQGQGAGELFF. For the CDR3, the DNA is TGTGCCAGCAGCCCCCAGGGACAGGGGGCCGGGGAGCTGTTTTTT.

A remark on this clonotype: Given a much more abundant clone one base away, this may be a read error. The V gene is TRBV4-1, the J gene TRBJ2-7; 10 nucleotides line up with TRBD2. The J call may be incorrect, as the DNA end agrees better with TRBJ2-1. The CDR3 sequence is 19 residues long. The germline V gene has CDR1 MGHRA and CDR2 YSYEKL. CDR3: CASSPKGVLAGDFAYEQFF. In DNA, the CDR3 is TGCGCCAGCAGCCCCAAAGGTGTGCTAGCGGGAGACTTCGCCTACGAGCAGTTCTTC.

This clonotype was found many times. This sequence joins TRBV28 and TRBJ2-5; possibly TRBD1 or TRBD2 for D (5 bases each). The CDR3 spans 15 residues. From germline, CDR1 is MDHEN and CDR2 SYDVKM. V lost 0 bases and J lost 3, with 11 bases in between. In nucleotides, the CDR3 is TGTGCCAGCAGTTTATGGGGGGACGGCGAAGAGACCCAGTACTTC. Its protein product is CASSLWGDGEETQYF.

The genes are TRBV10-3 and TRBJ1-1; possibly TRBD1 for D (5 bases). V lost 10 bases, J lost 0 bases, and 12 bases lay in between. Germline CDR1 and CDR2: ENHRY and SYGVKD. The CDR3 contains 13 residues. The CDR3 nucleotides read TGTGCCACAGCGATGGGGGTGAACACTGAAGCTTTCTTT. Its translation: CATAMGVNTEAFF.

This clonotype was counted ten times or more. The chain has TRBV11-2 and TRBJ2-7, with TRBD2 as a possible D gene (6 bases). CDR1 is SGHAT, CDR2 FQNNGV, per germline. This CDR3 has 15 residues. Trimming cost V 5 bases and J 1 base, with 15 bases left between them. The CDR3: CASSPDYFLSYEQYF. The CDR3 region has the DNA TGTGCCAGCAGCCCGGACTATTTTTTATCCTACGAGCAGTACTTC.

The rearrangement uses TRBV11-2 and TRBJ1-1, with a possible D match to TRBD1 (6 bases). CDR3 length equals 17 residues. Trimming pared 3 bases from V and 3 bases from J, leaving 20 bases between. Germline lookup yields CDR1 SGHAT and CDR2 FQNNGV. CDR3 sequence: CASSLIPGGPRDTEAFF. Written as DNA, the CDR3 is TGTGCCAGCAGCTTGATACCTGGGGGGCCTCGGGACACTGAAGCTTTCTTT.

This clonotype was seen at least ten times. This chain uses TRBV30 with TRBJ1-5; the match to TRBD1 covers 12 bases. Losses at the gene ends were 4 bases for V and 7 bases for J; bases not matched to a gene: 8. The CDR3 has 15 residues. In germline, CDR1 is GTSNPN, CDR2 SVGIG (reference sequence). CDR3: CAWTGGQGARQPQHF. DNA for the CDR3: TGTGCCTGGACGGGGGGACAGGGGGCTCGACAGCCCCAGCATTTT.

In the case of this clonotype: A much larger clone is a single base away; this may be a read error. The rearrangement uses TRBV7-2 and TRBJ2-7, with D perhaps given as TRBD1 or TRBD2 (5 bases each). V lost 5 bases and J lost 3, with 17 bases in between. The CDR3 has 15 residues. Per germline, CDR1 SGHTA and CDR2 FQGNSA. CDR3 sequence: CASSEGDRGFYEQYF. The DNA of the CDR3 is TGTGCCAGCAGCGAAGGGGATCGGGGTTTCTACGAGCAGTACTTC. Complete variable domain (other parts from reference TRBV7-2 and TRBJ2-7): GAGVSQSPSNKVTEKGKDVELRCDPISGHTALYWYRQSLGQGLEFLIYFQGNSAPDKSGLPSDRFSAERTGGSVSTLTIQRTQQEDSAVYLCASSEGDRGFYEQYFGPGTRLTVT.

Notes on this clonotype: A much larger clonotype is one base distant, so this may be a read error. CDR3 DNA: TGTGCCAGCACTACAGGGACTTCCAATGAGCACTTCTTC. Translated: CASTTGTSNEHFF. V usage is TRBV12-3 or TRBV12-4 and J usage is TRBJ2-1; D tentatively fits TRBD1 or TRBD2 (6 bases each). This CDR3 is built from 13 residues.

This clonotype was observed at least ten times. V and J are TRBV3-1 and TRBJ2-1; 14 bases match TRBD2. This CDR3 spans 17 amino acids. V shed 0 bases, J shed 6 bases, and the junction held 4 bases outside the gene matches. Germline CDR1 and CDR2: LGHDT and YNNKEL (reference sequence). CDR3 region: CASSQDLGLAGGNEQFF. CDR3 DNA sequence: TGTGCCAGCAGCCAAGATCTAGGACTAGCGGGAGGCAATGAGCAGTTCTTC.

V usage is TRBV28 and J usage is TRBJ2-7, with D perhaps TRBD1 (6 bases). Trimming took off 8 bases at V and 5 bases at J, with 19 bases between the two ends. The germline V gene encodes CDR1 MDHEN and CDR2 SYDVKM. The CDR3 loop spans 14 amino acids. The CDR3 protein is CASGNRAPVHEQYF. CDR3 bases: TGTGCCAGCGGTAACAGGGCCCCCGTCCACGAGCAGTACTTC.